Presented here are 15 T cell receptor beta chains from one specimen sequenced in a study of blood T cell repertoires in COVID-19. Only in-frame clones appear in the TCRdb table, and some are missing; sequencing was by immunoSEQ multiplex PCR. The sample consists of 120,000 to 150,000 clones, 85% to 90% of them appearing once. Sequencing was carried out using peripheral blood. Source of these receptors: a man aged 50 to 60 who had recovered from COVID-19.

The rearrangement joins TRBV14 to TRBJ1-1; 7 nucleotides align to TRBD1. The CDR3 sequence is 15 residues long. Germline CDR1 and CDR2: SGHDN and FVKESK. Unmatched junction bases numbered 8, after V lost 1 base and J lost 6 bases. CDR3 amino acids: CASSQGQGVGAEAFF. For the CDR3, the DNA is TGTGCCAGCAGCCAAGGACAGGGAGTTGGTGCTGAAGCTTTCTTT.

V gene TRBV12-3 or TRBV12-4 combines with J gene TRBJ1-6; D is uncertain. This CDR3 region has 12 residues. Between the trimmed V and J ends, which lost 6 bases and 9 bases, there was a span of 9 bases. CDR3 loop: CASSLNFSPLHF. The CDR3 coding sequence is TGTGCCAGCAGCCTAAATTTTTCACCCCTCCACTTT.

The chain uses TRBV5-1 and TRBJ2-1; 9 bases are shared with TRBD1. The CDR3 has 16 amino acids. V was clipped by 4 bases and J by 6 bases; unmatched bases: 11. Germline V gene lookup returns CDR1 SGHRS and CDR2 YFSETQ. The CDR3, as DNA: TGCGCCAGCAGCGCCCGTGGGACAGGGTCCCGCAATGAGCAGTTCTTC. Its protein product is CASSARGTGSRNEQFF.

J is TRBJ1-2 and V is TRBV5-6, with TRBD1 identical over 9 bases. This CDR3 region has 14 residues. The J segment lost 4 bases and the V segment lost 4 bases, leaving 5 bases of the junction unmatched. Germline assignment: CDR1 SGHDT and CDR2 YYEEEE. The DNA of the CDR3 is TGTGCCAGCAGCACCGGGACAGGGACCTATGGCTACACCTTC. Translating gives CASSTGTGTYGYTF.

The chain couples TRBV9 to TRBJ2-1; TRBD2 agrees at 16 bases. The germline CDR1 and CDR2 sequences are SGDLS and YYNGEE. The V and J ends lost 4 bases and 9 bases, in that order; junction bases with no gene match: 7. The CDR3 has 16 residues. The CDR3 loop is CASSPGTSGGAVEQFF. As DNA, the CDR3 is TGTGCCAGCAGCCCAGGGACTAGCGGGGGGGCAGTTGAGCAGTTCTTC.

The J gene is TRBJ1-1, the V gene TRBV7-9; 7 nucleotides line up with TRBD1. Per the germline V gene, CDR1 is SEHNR and CDR2 is FQNEAQ (reference sequence). V was clipped by 7 bases and J by 2 bases; unmatched bases: 7. This CDR3 is built from 14 residues. In DNA, the CDR3 is TGTGCCAGCAACCACCGACAGGGCAACACTGAAGCTTTCTTT. This gives the protein CASNHRQGNTEAFF.

This clone was found once. The rearrangement uses TRBV18 and TRBJ1-3; 9 bases line up with TRBD1. J gave up 6 bases and V 8 bases, and 5 bases lay outside the gene matches. The CDR3 is 13 residues long. The germline V gene has CDR1 KGHSH and CDR2 LQKENI. CDR3 bases: TGTGCCAGCCATCGGACAGGGGAAAACACCATATATTTT. It translates to CASHRTGENTIYF. Complete variable domain (other parts from reference TRBV18 and TRBJ1-3): NAGVMQNPRHLVRRRGQEARLRCSPMKGHSHVYWYRQLPEEGLKFMVYLQKENIIDESGMPKERFSAEFPKEGPSILRIQQVVRGDSAAYFCASHRTGENTIYFGEGSWLTVV.

This chain uses TRBV7-2 with TRBJ2-3; TRBD2 might be the D (5 bases). The germline V gene has CDR1 SGHTA and CDR2 FQGNSA. V lost 4 bases, J lost 2 bases, and 19 bases lay in between. The CDR3 length is 17 residues. The CDR3 DNA follows: TGTGCCAGCAGCTCCCGCGCGGGCGGAATATTCACAGATACGCAGTATTTT. Translation: CASSSRAGGIFTDTQYF.

V gene TRBV30 combines with J gene TRBJ1-1; D remains ambiguous. CDR1 is GTSNPN and CDR2 is SVGIG in the germline V gene (reference sequence). V dropped 0 bases and J dropped 12 bases, with 17 bases sitting between them. CDR3 length: 13 residues. The CDR3 DNA follows: TGTGCCTGGAGTGTGGCGGTGGAGGTAATAACTTTCTTT. It codes for CAWSVAVEVITFF.

The table lists this clone with a count of one. This chain connects TRBV19 to TRBJ2-1, with a possible D match to TRBD1 (5 bases). There are 15 residues in the CDR3. Trimming stripped 1 base from V and 8 bases from J, with 15 bases between. Germline CDR1 LNHDA, CDR2 SQIVND (reference sequence). The CDR3 region is CASSIVRQGYYEQFF. The CDR3 DNA sequence: TGTGCCAGTAGTATAGTAAGGCAGGGTTACTATGAGCAGTTCTTC.

Note on this clone: Additional DNA sequences in this sample encode the identical CDR3. The rearrangement links TRBV19 to TRBJ2-5, with D perhaps TRBD2 (7 bases). The CDR3 extends over 14 amino acids. Germline loops: CDR1 LNHDA, CDR2 SQIVND (reference sequence). V was clipped by 1 base and J by 5 bases, with 11 bases between them. CDR3 bases: TGTGCCAGTAGTATAGCGGGGGGCGGGGAGACCCAGTACTTC. Amino acids: CASSIAGGGETQYF. The entire variable domain, with the rest obtained from reference TRBV19 and TRBJ2-5, is as follows: DGGITQSPKYLFRKEGQNVTLSCEQNLNHDAMYWYRQDPGQGLRLIYYSQIVNDFQKGDIAEGYSVSREKKESFPLTVTSAQKNPTAFYLCASSIAGGGETQYFGPGTRLLVL.

The gene calls are TRBV10-3 and TRBJ2-2, with D possibly being TRBD2 (6 bases). The germline V and J ends were trimmed by 6 bases and 3 bases, with 14 bases remaining between them. Germline CDR1 is ENHRY and CDR2 is SYGVKD. This CDR3 has 15 amino acids. The CDR3 coding sequence is TGTGCCATCAGCACCTCCGGGACTGACACCGGGGAGCTGTTTTTT. It is translated as CAISTSGTDTGELFF.

V usage is TRBV5-1 and J usage is TRBJ1-2; D is undetermined. This CDR3 has 13 amino acids. Germline CDR1 reads SGHRS; CDR2 reads YFSETQ. V was shortened by 1 base and J by 8 bases, with 12 bases between the two germline ends. CDR3 bases: TGCGCCAGCAGCTTGTACGGCCTCGGGGGCTACACCTTC. Translated: CASSLYGLGGYTF.

This clone was seen ten or more times. This sequence joins TRBV4-2 and TRBJ1-6; 11 bases fit TRBD1. CDR3 length equals 17 residues. Germline V lookup: CDR1 LGHNA, CDR2 YNFKEQ. V lost 2 bases, J lost 9 bases, and 9 bases stayed unmatched. In nucleotides, the CDR3 is TGTGCCAGCAGCCAACCTCGGGGGACAGGGGGAAGTTCACCCCTCCACTTT. This encodes CASSQPRGTGGSSPLHF.

J is TRBJ2-5 and V is TRBV20-1, with TRBD2 matching 9 bases. There are 15 residues in the CDR3. V gave up 3 bases and J gave up 2 bases; unmatched junction bases: 7. Germline V lookup: CDR1 DFQATT, CDR2 SNEGSKA (reference sequence). CDR3 in DNA: TGCAGTGCTAGTTCCAGCGGGGGGTATCAAGAGACCCAGTACTTC. This translates into CSASSSGGYQETQYF.